Listed here are 9 T cell receptor beta chains from one sample, sequenced in a study of vaccination and CD4 T cells after COVID-19. Their cognate antigens are unknown. Described treatment: roughly 11-day PBMC culture with coronavirus spike peptide pools or control peptides (ViraFEST assay). The Oncomine TCR Beta short-read assay generated sequence data from the DNA of cultured CD4+ T cells. Via MiXCR, TCRdb re-called the PCR reads, giving one row per CDR3 protein. The sample shows some 22,000 distinct CDR3 sequences, around 64% of them seen only once. The sequences come from CD4+ T cells from blood, cultured in vitro, collected after SARS-CoV-2 vaccination. These receptors were collected from a human donor who received a COVID-19 vaccine.

J is TRBJ1-2 and V is TRBV20-1, with no clear D. V lost 1 base, J lost 3 bases, and 12 bases lay in between. Germline loops: CDR1 DFQATT, CDR2 SNEGSKA (reference sequence). The CDR3 is 14 residues long. The CDR3 bases are TGCAGTGCTAGAGTACTCCAGGTCGACTATGGCTACACCTTC. It specifies CSARVLQVDYGYTF.

The V and J genes are TRBV15 and TRBJ2-7; TRBD1 is a possible D gene (6 bases). The germline gives CDR1 LNHNV, CDR2 YYDKDF (reference sequence). Between the trimmed V and J ends, which lost 0 bases and 2 bases, there was a span of 11 bases. CDR3 length: 15 residues. The CDR3 bases are TGTGCCACCAGCAGAGATCGACCAGGGGCCTACGAGCAGTACTTC. Translated: CATSRDRPGAYEQYF.

The chain joins TRBV11-3 to TRBJ2-7; 8 bases agree with TRBD2. Germline assignment: CDR1 SGHNT and CDR2 YENEEA. The CDR3 is 16 residues long. Trimming at V came to 3 bases and at J to 0 bases, leaving 7 bases not matched to a gene. The CDR3 spells CASSFRAGGASYEQYF. CDR3 in DNA: TGTGCCAGCAGCTTCCGTGCCGGGGGGGCCTCCTACGAGCAGTACTTC.

This chain joins TRBV2 and TRBJ2-2; TRBD1 is a possible D gene (5 bases). V shed 6 bases and J shed 2 bases, with 7 bases lying between them. Germline values: CDR1 SNHLY, CDR2 FYNNEI. The CDR3 is 13 residues long. CDR3 DNA sequence: TGTGCCAGCAGGACAGATAACACCGGGGAGCTGTTTTTT. Translating it yields CASRTDNTGELFF.

The sample holds one count of this clonotype. The chain carries TRBV7-2 and TRBJ1-1, with 9 nucleotides matching TRBD1. V gave up 5 bases and J gave up 0 bases; unmatched junction bases: 10. The CDR3 is made up of 17 amino acids. CDR1 and CDR2 (germline): SGHTA, FQGNSA. The CDR3 loop reads CASSRTGGSLMNTEAFF. In nucleotides, the CDR3 is TGTGCCAGCAGCAGAACAGGGGGCAGCCTAATGAACACTGAAGCTTTCTTT.

The gene calls are TRBV5-6 and TRBJ2-7; D is possibly TRBD1 (6 bases). The CDR3 spans 15 residues. Per the germline V gene, CDR1 is SGHDT and CDR2 is YYEEEE. V gave up 0 bases and J gave up 4 bases, with 14 bases separating them. The CDR3 DNA follows: TGTGCCAGCAGCTTGGGAAGAGGGGGAAGATACGAGCAGTACTTC. Protein product: CASSLGRGGRYEQYF.

The chain employs TRBV19 and TRBJ1-5; TRBD1 matches at 9 bases. CDR1 LNHDA and CDR2 SQIVND come from the germline V gene (reference sequence). The CDR3 spans 19 residues. V was clipped by 3 bases and J by 6 bases; unmatched bases: 18. DNA for the CDR3: TGTGCCAGTAGTATCAGGGACAGGGCAGAGTCTTATGGAGGTCAGCCCCAGCATTTT. It yields the protein CASSIRDRAESYGGQPQHF.

This clonotype came up a few times. V gene TRBV5-4 combines with J gene TRBJ2-3; TRBD2 matches at 8 bases. Germline V gives CDR1 SGHNT, CDR2 YYREEE (reference sequence). The J segment lost 0 bases and the V segment lost 3 bases, leaving 6 bases of the junction unmatched. The CDR3 has 16 amino acids. This chain's CDR3 is CASSWAGGVSTDTQYF. CDR3 sequence (DNA): TGTGCCAGCAGCTGGGCGGGGGGAGTTAGCACAGATACGCAGTATTTT.

The chain recombines TRBV20-1 with TRBJ2-7, with 11 positions matching TRBD2. Germline lookup yields CDR1 DFQATT and CDR2 SNEGSKA (reference sequence). The CDR3 length is 16 residues. Germline trimming cut 4 bases from V and 0 bases from J; bases unmatched to any gene: 8. For the CDR3, the DNA is TGCAGTGCTATTGCACTAGCGGGGGTGGCCTCCTACGAGCAGTACTTC. Translating gives CSAIALAGVASYEQYF.